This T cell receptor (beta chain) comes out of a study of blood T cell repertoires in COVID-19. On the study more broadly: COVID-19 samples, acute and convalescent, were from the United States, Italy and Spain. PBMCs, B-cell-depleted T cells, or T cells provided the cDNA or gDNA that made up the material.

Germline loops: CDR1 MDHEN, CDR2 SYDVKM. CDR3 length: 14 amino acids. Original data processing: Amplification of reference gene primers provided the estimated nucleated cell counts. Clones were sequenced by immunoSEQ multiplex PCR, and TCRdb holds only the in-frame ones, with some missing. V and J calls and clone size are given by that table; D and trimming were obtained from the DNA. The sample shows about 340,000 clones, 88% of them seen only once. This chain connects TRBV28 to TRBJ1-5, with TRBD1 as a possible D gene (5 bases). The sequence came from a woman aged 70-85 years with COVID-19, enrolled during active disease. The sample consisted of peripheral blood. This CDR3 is CASFGGSLNQPQHF. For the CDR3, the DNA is TGTGCGAGCTTCGGGGGGAGTCTAAATCAGCCCCAGCATTTT.